The rows below give T cell receptor beta chains drawn from one sample of a study of T-cell memory formation after mild COVID-19. TCRdb processed the 5' RACE reads anew with MiXCR; each CDR3 protein has one entry. Found here are tens of thousands of distinct CDR3 sequences, 9% to 15% of them singletons; the top ten hold approximately 26%. Material for sequencing was PBMCs or a T cell subset sorted from them (not recorded which). These receptors all come from a man aged 18-30 years who had mild COVID-19 (a few samples of this study predate the infection). Cell type and time point are not known. CDR3s include the opening cysteine and the closing phenylalanine or tryptophan. A D gene is named only where the DNA matches it firmly. Clone sizes are given selectively: once, few, many, or a class where the clone is expanded.

cdr3_length	d_call	clone_size	v_call	j_call	cdr3_nt	cdr3_aa
14	TRBD1	many	TRBV5-1	TRBJ2-4	TGCGCCAGCAGGCCCCCGGGACAGGGCCGAATTCAGTACTTC	CASRPPGQGRIQYF
14	TRBD1	-	TRBV10-3	TRBJ1-1	TGTGCCATCAGCGGAGGACAGGGCGTCACTGAAGCTTTCTTT	CAISGGQGVTEAFF
17	TRBD1	-	TRBV6-1	TRBJ2-2	TGTGCCAGCAGCCGGGTTTGGCAGGGGGCCGACACCGGGGAGCTGTTTTTT	CASSRVWQGADTGELFF
15	-	few	TRBV9	TRBJ1-2	TGTGCCAGCAGCGTAAGGCCGCGGTCACAAGACGGCTACACCTTC	CASSVRPRSQDGYTF
16	-	-	TRBV7-9	TRBJ2-4	TGTGCCAGCAGCCCCAGTTCTGGTCTAGGTGGAAACATTCAGTACTTC	CASSPSSGLGGNIQYF
14	TRBD1	-	TRBV6-2/TRBV6-3	TRBJ2-5	TGTGCCAGCAGGAGACAGGGGTACCAAGAGACCCAGTACTTC	CASRRQGYQETQYF
13	-	-	TRBV11-2	TRBJ2-2	TGTGCCAGCAGACAACAGGGAGCCGGGGAGCTGTTTTTT	CASRQQGAGELFF
14	TRBD1	few	TRBV24-1	TRBJ1-5	TGTGCCACCAGTGAAGGGACAGGGGATCAGCCCCAGCATTTT	CATSEGTGDQPQHF
16	TRBD2	few	TRBV28	TRBJ2-3	TGTGCCAGCAGCGATCCTAGCGGGGGGAGCACAGATACGCAGTATTTT	CASSDPSGGSTDTQYF
14	-	few	TRBV7-2	TRBJ1-6	TGTGCCAGCACCCCGACAGATGTGAATTCACCCCTCCACTTT	CASTPTDVNSPLHF
17	-	-	TRBV27	TRBJ2-1	TGTGCCAGCTCCGCCGGGACCGGGGTCCCTCCTCACAATGAGCAGTTCTTC	CASSAGTGVPPHNEQFF
12	-	-	TRBV30	TRBJ1-2	TGTGCCTGGAGTACAGGGATCCGGGGCTACACCTTC	CAWSTGIRGYTF
12	TRBD1	-	TRBV6-5	TRBJ2-7	TGTGCCAGCAGTAACGACAGGGGGCGACAGTACTTC	CASSNDRGRQYF
18	TRBD1	-	TRBV24-1	TRBJ2-1	TGTGCCACCAGCAACAGTGGAGAGGGGGCAGGGACCTTGGTTGAGCAGTTCTTC	CATSNSGEGAGTLVEQFF
17	TRBD2	-	TRBV11-2	TRBJ2-5	TGTGCCAGCAGCCCGTTTGGGACTAGCGGGGGCGGGGAGACCCAGTACTTC	CASSPFGTSGGGETQYF
15	-	-	TRBV7-2	TRBJ2-5	TGTGCCAGCAGTGGGGCGGCGGGGCGGCAAGAGACCCAGTACTTC	CASSGAAGRQETQYF
15	-	few	TRBV5-1	TRBJ2-5	TGCGCCAGCAGCTTGGATGGCGGGGCGCAAGAGACCCAGTACTTC	CASSLDGGAQETQYF
14	TRBD2	-	TRBV20-1	TRBJ2-4	TGCAGTGTAACTAGCGGGGGGGTCAAAAACATTCAGTACTTC	CSVTSGGVKNIQYF
12	-	-	TRBV5-1	TRBJ2-7	TGCGCCAGCAGCTTGGAGATGGTCGAGCAGTACTTC	CASSLEMVEQYF
15	-	few	TRBV7-2	TRBJ2-2	TGTGCCAGCAGAGTACTTAGCGGAGACACCGGGGAGCTGTTTTTT	CASRVLSGDTGELFF
12	-	few	TRBV18	TRBJ1-2	TGTGCCAGCTCACCGTCGAAGGTCGGCTACACCTTC	CASSPSKVGYTF
15	-	many	TRBV7-6	TRBJ2-1	TGTGCCAGCAGCCCCGTGGGGGGCCGATACAATGAGCAGTTCTTC	CASSPVGGRYNEQFF
17	TRBD2	few	TRBV5-1	TRBJ2-2	TGCGCCAGCAGCGGTCGCCTAGCGGGGGGATCCGCCGGGGAGCTGTTTTTT	CASSGRLAGGSAGELFF
12	-	-	TRBV7-2	TRBJ2-1	TGTGCCAGCAGCTTAAGGGGAGGTGAGCAGTTCTTC	CASSLRGGEQFF
16	TRBD1	many	TRBV5-1	TRBJ1-6	TGCGCCAGCAGGCCGAGGGACAGCGCCTATAATTCACCCCTCCACTTT	CASRPRDSAYNSPLHF
15	TRBD2	few	TRBV6-5	TRBJ2-3	TGTGCCAGCAGGTATAGCGGGGCTCTTCCAGATACGCAGTATTTT	CASRYSGALPDTQYF
15	-	-	TRBV21-1	TRBJ1-1	TGTGCCAGCATTGTCGGGACAGGACAGTCCACTGAAGCTTTCTTT	CASIVGTGQSTEAFF
12	-	many	TRBV7-2	TRBJ2-1	TGTGCCAGCAGCTCCAAGGGCAATGAGCAGTTCTTC	CASSSKGNEQFF
15	TRBD2	few	TRBV5-1	TRBJ2-3	TGCGCCAGCAGCTTTGCGGGACTAGCGGCAGATACGCAGTATTTT	CASSFAGLAADTQYF
14	TRBD1	few	TRBV5-1	TRBJ2-2	TGCGCCAGCAGACCGGGACAGGGATTCGGGGAGCTGTTTTTT	CASRPGQGFGELFF
13	-	many	TRBV12-3/TRBV12-4	TRBJ2-7	TGTGCCAGCAGCCCCGACCGAGCCTACGAGCAGTACTTC	CASSPDRAYEQYF
12	-	few	TRBV6-2/TRBV6-3	TRBJ2-3	TGTGCCAGCACCGCTAGCACAGATACGCAGTATTTT	CASTASTDTQYF
15	TRBD1	few	TRBV25-1	TRBJ2-3	TGTGCCAGCAGTGAATTGGGACAGGCGACAGATACGCAGTATTTT	CASSELGQATDTQYF